One and the same sample provided the 11 T cell receptor beta chains below, sequenced in a study of control samples from healthy donors and cancer patients. TCRdb's copy holds only in-frame clones and misses some; the assay was immunoSEQ multiplex PCR. The profile shows 130,000 or so clones, around nine tenths of them singletons. Sequencing was carried out using PBMCs. The origin of the receptors is a man aged 45-65 years with head and neck cancer.

V gene TRBV5-8 combines with J gene TRBJ1-1; D call uncertain. Trimming left V 4 bases short and J 7 bases short, with 11 bases between. In germline, CDR1 is SGHTS, CDR2 YDEGEE. The CDR3 loop spans 12 amino acids. The CDR3 sequence is CASSPHRREAFF. In DNA form, the CDR3 reads TGTGCCAGCAGCCCCCACAGACGTGAAGCTTTCTTT.

The chain combines TRBV27 with TRBJ2-2; the match to TRBD1 covers 10 bases. The germline V gene encodes CDR1 MNHEY and CDR2 SMNVEV (reference sequence). The length of the CDR3 is 18 residues. V dropped 3 bases and J dropped 4; count of bases not matched to a gene: 11. This chain's CDR3 is CASSFTTGGRSATGELFF. CDR3 bases: TGTGCCAGCAGTTTCACGACAGGGGGCCGATCGGCCACCGGGGAGCTGTTTTTT.

This sequence joins TRBV2 and TRBJ1-5; D perhaps matches TRBD1 (6 bases). The CDR3 length is 16 residues. V shed 2 bases and J shed 1 base, with 12 bases lying between them. Germline CDR1 is SNHLY and CDR2 is FYNNEI. The CDR3 coding sequence is TGTGCCAGCAGTGAATCGGGGGGCCGGAGCAATCAGCCCCAGCATTTT. This gives the protein CASSESGGRSNQPQHF.

The V call is TRBV20-1, the J call TRBJ1-1; D call uncertain. This CDR3 contains 11 residues. Trimming shortened V by 3 bases and J by 3 bases, and 5 bases separated the two germline ends. From germline, CDR1 is DFQATT and CDR2 SNEGSKA (reference sequence). The CDR3 DNA is TGCAGTGCTAGGGAGTACACTGAAGCTTTCTTT. Translating gives CSAREYTEAFF.

The V and J genes are TRBV30 and TRBJ1-2; D not resolved. The CDR3 runs 13 residues. V was pared by 4 bases and J by 3 bases, with 12 bases between. Germline-derived CDR1 and CDR2 are GTSNPN and SVGIG (reference sequence). The CDR3 nucleotides read TGTGCCTGGACCTACGACCGGGACTATGGCTACACCTTC. Its translation is CAWTYDRDYGYTF.

This chain uses TRBV19 with TRBJ1-3; unclear D gene. Germline V gives CDR1 LNHDA, CDR2 SQIVND (reference sequence). The CDR3 consists of 17 residues. V shed 7 bases and J shed 0 bases, with 19 bases lying between them. The CDR3 region is CASTPYGNRASGNTIYF. The CDR3 DNA reads as TGTGCCAGTACCCCATATGGAAACCGAGCCTCTGGAAACACCATATATTTT.

This chain joins TRBV3-1 (or the pseudogene TRBV3-2) and TRBJ2-1, with 9 bases that match TRBD2. Germline V gene lookup returns CDR1 LGHDT and CDR2 YNNKEL (reference sequence). The CDR3 length is 15 residues. Trimming removed 3 bases from V and 10 bases from J; junction bases left unmatched: 10. The CDR3 loop is CASSHRTSASPEQFF. In DNA, the CDR3 is TGTGCCAGCAGCCACCGGACTAGCGCGAGCCCCGAGCAGTTCTTC.

The J gene is TRBJ2-1, the V gene TRBV9, with D possibly TRBD2 on 5 matching bases. V lost 0 bases and J lost 3, with 10 bases in between. The CDR3 runs 15 residues. Germline V gene lookup returns CDR1 SGDLS and CDR2 YYNGEE. CDR3: CASSVGSGRYNEQFF. The CDR3 DNA follows: TGTGCCAGCAGCGTAGGGAGCGGCCGCTACAATGAGCAGTTCTTC.

This clone was seen just once. V and J are TRBV24-1 and TRBJ2-1; D not certain. The CDR3 is 12 residues long. Trimming stripped 5 bases from V and 8 bases from J, with 9 bases between. Germline V gene sequence: CDR1 KGHDR, CDR2 SFDVKD. The CDR3 sequence is CATSANTDEQFF. CDR3 nucleotide sequence: TGTGCCACCAGTGCAAATACGGATGAGCAGTTCTTC.

This chain joins TRBV4-1 and TRBJ1-2; 8 bases match TRBD1. CDR3 length: 14 residues. The ends lost 7 bases at V and 6 bases at J; junction bases unmatched: 10. CDR1 is MGHRA, CDR2 YSYEKL, per germline. CDR3 sequence reads: CASTLQDRADGYTF. The CDR3, as DNA: TGCGCCAGCACCCTCCAGGACAGGGCAGATGGCTACACCTTC.

This rearrangement joins TRBV3-1 (or the pseudogene TRBV3-2) to TRBJ1-1; the D gene is possibly TRBD1 (5 bases). CDR1 LGHDT and CDR2 YNNKEL come from the germline V gene (reference sequence). The V gene lost 4 bases and the J gene lost 1 base, with 10 bases spanning the gap. The CDR3 is 14 amino acids. CDR3 sequence: CASSRGTANTEAFF. As DNA, the CDR3 is TGTGCCAGCAGCCGAGGGACTGCGAACACTGAAGCTTTCTTT.